These 32 T cell receptor beta chains originate from one sample sequenced in a study of tumor-infiltrating lymphocytes in primary liver carcinoma. Out of unsorted whole blood came the blood RNA, and germline DNA was extracted as well. TCR beta cDNA was prepared out of roughly 490 ng total RNA by means of a constant-region primer. Slightly modified ARM-PCR served as the procedure for the TCR beta libraries. These libraries came from three rounds of nested multiplex PCR. The opening two PCR rounds, about 11 cycles each, paired TRBV1-TRBV30 forward primers with a C-beta reverse primer. Using its own MiXCR run on the multiplex PCR reads, TCRdb lists one record per CDR3 protein. This table holds fewer than 350,000 distinct CDR3 sequences, 55% to 65% found once. The sample taken for sequencing was peripheral blood. These receptor sequences come from a middle-aged man with primary liver carcinoma and hepatitis B virus infection.

Regarding this clonotype: A much larger clone differs from this one at a single base, so this may be a read error. It is likely a read error, because the conserved phenylalanine at the end of the CDR3 is missing. The V and J genes are TRBV10-3 and TRBJ2-3, with D perhaps assigned TRBD1 or TRBD2 (5 bases each). Germline CDR1 reads ENHRY; CDR2 reads SYGVKD. The CDR3 sequence is 15 residues long. V lost 3 bases and J 0 bases, leaving 10 bases between the germline ends. The CDR3 nucleotides read TGTGCCATCAGTGACCGGGACGGGAGCACAGATACGCAGTATATT. Protein: CAISDRDGSTDTQYI.

In regard to this clonotype: This sequence may be a read error, since a much larger clone differs from it by one base. The J gene is TRBJ1-3, the V gene TRBV7-8; the D gene is possibly TRBD1 (6 bases). Germline lookup yields CDR1 SGHVS and CDR2 FQNEAQ. CDR3 size: 15 residues. The CDR3 loop is CASSSQLGGQNTLYF. In DNA form, the CDR3 reads TGTGCCAGCAGCTCGCAGTTGGGGGGGCAAAACACCTTATATTTT.

The rearrangement uses TRBV5-1 and TRBJ2-7; 13 positions agree with TRBD2. Germline CDR1 is SGHRS and CDR2 is YFSETQ. The J segment lost 7 bases and the V segment lost 4 bases, leaving 11 bases of the junction unmatched. This CDR3 is built from 16 residues. The DNA for the CDR3 is TGCGCCAGCAGCCACTGGACTAGCGGGAGCAGGCATGAGCAGTACTTC. Translation gives CASSHWTSGSRHEQYF.

The chain couples TRBV7-9 to TRBJ1-2, with unresolved D. The V gene lost 3 bases and the J gene lost 10 bases, with 9 bases spanning the gap. Germline V CDR1 and CDR2: SEHNR, FQNEAQ (reference sequence). The length of the CDR3 is 11 residues. CDR3: CASSFDLVYTF. In nucleotides, the CDR3 is TGTGCCAGCAGCTTCGACCTTGTCTACACCTTC.

There are many counts of this clonotype. V usage is TRBV6-1 and J usage is TRBJ1-4, with D uncertain. Germline CDR1 and CDR2: MNHNS and SASEGT. The CDR3 is made up of 14 amino acids. Trimming cost V 2 bases and J 5 bases, with 9 bases left between them. CDR3 amino acids: CASSERSGNEKLFF. CDR3 sequence (DNA): TGTGCCAGCAGTGAAAGATCGGGGAATGAAAAACTGTTTTTT.

In its sample, this clonotype was seen a few times. The chain is built from TRBV10-3 and TRBJ2-5, with D perhaps matching TRBD1 or TRBD2 (5 bases each). V dropped 5 bases and J dropped 1 base, with 8 bases sitting between them. The CDR3 is made up of 13 amino acids. CDR1 and CDR2 (germline): ENHRY, SYGVKD. This CDR3 is CAISRDGQETQYF. Here the CDR3 DNA reads TGTGCCATCAGTAGGGACGGCCAAGAGACCCAGTACTTC.

In the case of this clonotype: A much larger clone sits a single nucleotide away, making a read error possible. The chain is built from TRBV6-5 and TRBJ2-3, with 10 nucleotides matching TRBD2. CDR1 is MNHEY and CDR2 is SVGAGI in the germline V gene. The CDR3 runs 15 residues. The V segment lost 6 bases and the J segment 7 bases; nucleotides outside the gene matches: 10. For the CDR3, the DNA is TGTGCCAGCAGGACAGGGACTAGCGTGAGGAATACGCAGTATTTT. Encoded protein: CASRTGTSVRNTQYF.

With respect to this clonotype: One end of the junction fails to match germline, which may point to a read error. CDR3 nucleotides: TGTGCCAACAGCCAAGATGACAGGGGAGGTGAAAAACTGTTTTTT. Translating gives CANSQDDRGGEKLFF. The gene calls are TRBV4-2 and TRBJ1-4; 8 positions match TRBD1. Germline V gene sequence: CDR1 LGHNA, CDR2 YNFKEQ. The CDR3 consists of 15 residues.

There are a few counts of this clonotype. J is TRBJ2-1 and V is TRBV5-1; 8 nucleotides line up with TRBD1. The CDR3 has 13 residues. Germline lookup yields CDR1 SGHRS and CDR2 YFSETQ. With 4 bases clipped from V and 6 bases from J, the junction kept 3 bases outside the gene matches. Here the CDR3 reads CASSGTGVNEQFF. The CDR3 DNA is TGCGCCAGCAGCGGGACAGGTGTCAATGAGCAGTTCTTC.

As regards this clonotype: A read error is likely, as this CDR3 ends without the conserved phenylalanine or tryptophan. The J gene is TRBJ2-2, the V gene TRBV11-1; unclear D gene. The CDR3 has 16 amino acids. The ends were cut back, 3 bases at V and 1 base at J, with 12 bases in the middle. CDR1 is SGHAT, CDR2 FQDESV, per germline (reference sequence). The CDR3 DNA follows: TGTGCCAGCAGCTTCACCTGGAGACTGAACACCGGGGAGCTGTTTTTA. This translates into CASSFTWRLNTGELFL.

The chain uses TRBV7-8 and TRBJ2-1; no clear D. With 0 bases removed from V and 5 bases from J, the gap between germline ends came to 8 bases. The CDR3 is made up of 14 amino acids. Germline V gives CDR1 SGHVS, CDR2 FQNEAQ. The CDR3 region is CASSLAHPHNEQFF. In DNA, the CDR3 is TGTGCCAGCAGCTTAGCGCATCCCCACAATGAGCAGTTCTTC.

The chain recombines TRBV5-4 with TRBJ2-2; 8 bases line up with TRBD2. This CDR3 has 16 residues. J was trimmed by 5 bases and V by 4 bases; bases with no gene match: 10. Germline V lookup: CDR1 SGHNT, CDR2 YYREEE (reference sequence). CDR3 in amino acids: CASSRGAAGGTGELFF. DNA of the CDR3: TGTGCCAGCAGCCGTGGGGCGGCGGGGGGAACCGGGGAGCTGTTTTTT.

With regard to this clonotype: A much larger clone is a single base away; this may be a read error. The chain has TRBV4-2 and TRBJ2-1; no firm D call. The germline V gene encodes CDR1 LGHNA and CDR2 YNFKEQ. The CDR3 is 16 amino acids. CDR3 in DNA: TGTGCCAGCAGCCAAGATTTGTTCCACTCCTGCAATGAGCAGTTCTTC. Translation: CASSQDLFHSCNEQFF.

This clonotype occurred many times. V usage is TRBV6-6 and J usage is TRBJ1-3; perhaps TRBD1 as D (6 bases). The length of the CDR3 is 16 residues. The germline V and J ends were trimmed by 6 bases and 2 bases, with 17 bases remaining between them. Per germline, CDR1 MNHNY and CDR2 SVGAGI (reference sequence). In DNA form, the CDR3 reads TGTGCCAGCAGAGAGACAGGCTCTTTTCCTGGAAACACCATATATTTT. It specifies CASRETGSFPGNTIYF.

This clonotype was seen ten or more times. This rearrangement joins TRBV11-2 to TRBJ2-1; TRBD2 matches at 12 bases. V was pared by 0 bases and J by 7 bases, with 4 bases of the junction left unmatched. This CDR3 region has 16 residues. CDR1 and CDR2 (germline): SGHAT, FQNNGV. CDR3 DNA sequence: TGTGCCAGCAGCTTAGATCGGACTAGCGGGAATAATGAGCAGTTCTTC. Protein: CASSLDRTSGNNEQFF. Variable domain in full (rest from reference TRBV11-2 and TRBJ2-1): EAGVAQSPRYKIIEKRQSVAFWCNPISGHATLYWYQQILGQGPKLLIQFQNNGVVDDSQLPKDRFSAERLKGVDSTLKIQPAKLEDSAVYLCASSLDRTSGNNEQFFGPGTRLTVL.

This clonotype was seen a single time. This chain joins TRBV28 and TRBJ1-6, with 10 bases matching TRBD1. The CDR3 loop spans 16 amino acids. Germline assignment: CDR1 MDHEN and CDR2 SYDVKM. V shed 5 bases and J 10 bases; nucleotides not matched to a gene: 11. In DNA form, the CDR3 reads TGTGCCAGCAGTCTCCCAGACAGGGGGCAAATATCACCCCTCCACTTT. This translates into CASSLPDRGQISPLHF.

Regarding this clonotype: This may be a read error: a much more frequent sequence differs by one nucleotide. The V call is TRBV6-6, the J call TRBJ2-5; a weak D match, TRBD2 (5 bases). Germline V gives CDR1 MNHNY, CDR2 SVGAGI (reference sequence). There are 14 residues in the CDR3. V lost 6 bases and J lost 4, with 15 bases in between. The CDR3 DNA follows: TGTGCCAGCAGAAGGAGCGGAAGCGGAGAGACCCAGTACTTC. Residues: CASRRSGSGETQYF.

The rearrangement uses TRBV18 and TRBJ2-1; D unclear. CDR1 is KGHSH, CDR2 LQKENI, per germline. The length of the CDR3 is 12 residues. Trimming pared 1 base from V and 8 bases from J, leaving 6 bases between. This CDR3 is CASSPLGDEQFF. The DNA of the CDR3 is TGTGCCAGCTCACCACTAGGAGATGAGCAGTTCTTC.

This clonotype was recorded a few times. The V and J genes are TRBV21-1 and TRBJ2-5; the table calls TRBD1, which could not be checked here. TRBV21-1 is shown as a pseudogene. CDR3 length equals 16 residues. In nucleotides, the CDR3 is TGTGCCAGCAGGCAAGACCGGGACCGAGGTGGGGAGACCCAGTACTTC. Residues: CASRQDRDRGGETQYF.

V usage is TRBV6-5 and J usage is TRBJ2-7; 11 bases are a match to TRBD2. CDR3 length: 16 amino acids. J was trimmed by 2 bases and V by 4 bases; bases with no gene match: 7. Germline V gene sequence: CDR1 MNHEY, CDR2 SVGAGI. CDR3 nucleotides: TGTGCCAGCAGTTCCGTGACTAGCGGGGTGCCCTACGAGCAGTACTTC. It codes for CASSSVTSGVPYEQYF.

In its sample, this clonotype was seen a few times. CDR3 sequence (DNA): TGTGCCAGCAGTGTCTCAGACGGACCGATCGGGACTAATGAAAAACTGTTTTTT. Amino acid sequence: CASSVSDGPIGTNEKLFF. J is TRBJ1-4 and V is TRBV6-1; D is ambiguous. In germline, CDR1 is MNHNS, CDR2 SASEGT. The CDR3 spans 18 residues. Between the trimmed V and J ends, which lost 4 bases and 2 bases, there was a span of 20 bases.

Note on this clonotype: Being one base from a much bigger clone, this may be a read error. The CDR3 region is CSVGVVYGYTF. CDR3 coding DNA: TGCAGCGTTGGGGTGGTGTACGGCTACACCTTC. The chain is built from TRBV29-1 and TRBJ1-2; D is unclear. The V end was cut by 4 bases, the J end by 8 bases, with 11 bases between. CDR1 SQVTM and CDR2 ANQGSEA come from the germline V gene. The CDR3 has 11 residues. Full variable domain (outside the CDR3, taken from reference TRBV29-1 and TRBJ1-2): SAVISQKPSRDICQRGTSLTIQCQVDSQVTMMFWYRQQPGQSLTLIATANQGSEATYESGFVIDKFPISRPNLTFSTLTVSNMSPEDSSIYLCSVGVVYGYTFGSGTRLTVV.

As to this clonotype: A much larger clone is a single base away; this may be a read error. This chain joins TRBV6-6 and TRBJ2-5, with TRBD2 identical over 7 bases. The CDR3 contains 14 residues. Germline loops: CDR1 MNHNY, CDR2 SVGAGI (reference sequence). CDR3 bases: TGTGACACCTCTCAGGGAGGGGAGCAAGAGACCCAGTACTTC. Amino acid sequence: CDTSQGGEQETQYF.

This clonotype was picked up one time. The rearrangement links TRBV11-1 to TRBJ2-1, with D unresolved. The CDR3 has 13 amino acids. V lost 10 bases, J lost 9 bases, and 19 bases lay in between. Per germline, CDR1 SGHAT and CDR2 FQDESV (reference sequence). This chain's CDR3 is CATSSRSLGEQFF. The CDR3 coding sequence is TGTGCCACCAGTTCAAGATCGCTCGGTGAGCAGTTCTTC. Complete variable domain (other parts from reference TRBV11-1 and TRBJ2-1): EAEVAQSPRYKITEKSQAVAFWCDPISGHATLYWYRQILGQGPELLVQFQDESVVDDSQLPKDRFSAERLKGVDSTLKIQPAELGDSAMYLCATSSRSLGEQFFGPGTRLTVL.

Concerning this clonotype: Lacking the conserved final phenylalanine or tryptophan, this CDR3 likely reflects a read error. V and J are TRBV29-1 and TRBJ1-3; weak D call: TRBD1 (6 bases). Germline V gene lookup returns CDR1 SQVTM and CDR2 ANQGSEA. The CDR3 is 13 amino acids. CDR3: CSVEGGLGDTIYL. In DNA form, the CDR3 reads TGCAGCGTTGAGGGGGGGCTTGGAGACACCATATATCTT.

This clonotype appeared many times. This sequence joins TRBV6-2 or TRBV6-3 and TRBJ1-5; D uncertain. V gave up 0 bases and J gave up 5 bases, with 8 bases separating them. The CDR3 spans 14 residues. Looked up from germline, CDR1 is MNHEY and CDR2 is SVGEGT. CDR3 sequence: CASSYSRVDQPQHF. As DNA, the CDR3 is TGTGCCAGCAGTTACTCTAGGGTAGATCAGCCCCAGCATTTT.

This clonotype was counted many times. DNA of the CDR3: TGTGCCAGCAGTTACATCGGAGCTCTGGGGGACACTGAAGCTTTCTTT. It yields the protein CASSYIGALGDTEAFF. V gene TRBV6-5 combines with J gene TRBJ1-1; D is perhaps TRBD1 (5 bases). CDR3 length equals 16 residues. Between the trimmed V and J ends, which lost 2 bases and 3 bases, there was a span of 16 bases. Germline V lookup: CDR1 MNHEY, CDR2 SVGAGI.

In this sample, this clonotype turned up once. An end of the junction differs from the germline gene, which may be a read error. This chain connects TRBV14 to TRBJ1-1; TRBD1 is a possible D gene (5 bases). The CDR3 has 14 amino acids. Germline CDR1 SGHDN, CDR2 FVKESK. This CDR3 reads CASSQQTDRTEAFF. The CDR3 bases are TGTGCTAGCAGCCAACAGACAGACCGAACCGAAGCTTTCTTT.

As concerns this clonotype: Being one base from a much bigger clone, this may be a read error. The gene calls are TRBV4-3 and TRBJ2-1; weak D call: TRBD2 (5 bases). The CDR3 runs to 16 residues. Germline V lookup: CDR1 LGHNA, CDR2 YSLEER. V shed 0 bases and J shed 6 bases, with 15 bases lying between them. In DNA form, the CDR3 reads TGCGCCAGCAGCCAAGAGGGGAGATGCATGGTCAATGAGCAGTTCTTC. It is translated as CASSQEGRCMVNEQFF.

The gene calls are TRBV6-6 and TRBJ2-7; 11 nucleotides agree with TRBD1. The CDR3 has 15 amino acids. Germline V lookup: CDR1 MNHNY, CDR2 SVGAGI (reference sequence). Trimming at V came to 4 bases and at J to 4 bases, leaving 6 bases not matched to a gene. CDR3 residues: CASSSPGQGVYEQYF. CDR3 bases: TGTGCCAGCAGTTCACCGGGACAGGGGGTTTACGAGCAGTACTTC.

This clonotype was counted a few times. CDR3 sequence reads: CASSPVLAGNTEAFF. The DNA for the CDR3 is TGTGCCAGCAGTCCCGTCCTAGCCGGGAACACTGAAGCTTTCTTT. This rearrangement joins TRBV6-6 to TRBJ1-1; D gene uncertain. CDR3 length: 15 amino acids. The V end lost 5 bases, the J end lost 1 base, and 14 bases lay between the germline ends. Looked up from germline, CDR1 is MNHNY and CDR2 is SVGAGI (reference sequence).

To note about this clonotype: The junction differs from germline at one of its ends, possibly a read error. This chain connects TRBV6-1 to TRBJ2-3, with TRBD1 as a possible D gene (6 bases). This CDR3 is built from 14 residues. Germline CDR1 MNHNS, CDR2 SASEGT. The CDR3 DNA reads TGTGCCAGCAGGGGGGCGGGTAACACAGATATGCAGTATTTT. Translating it yields CASRGAGNTDMQYF.